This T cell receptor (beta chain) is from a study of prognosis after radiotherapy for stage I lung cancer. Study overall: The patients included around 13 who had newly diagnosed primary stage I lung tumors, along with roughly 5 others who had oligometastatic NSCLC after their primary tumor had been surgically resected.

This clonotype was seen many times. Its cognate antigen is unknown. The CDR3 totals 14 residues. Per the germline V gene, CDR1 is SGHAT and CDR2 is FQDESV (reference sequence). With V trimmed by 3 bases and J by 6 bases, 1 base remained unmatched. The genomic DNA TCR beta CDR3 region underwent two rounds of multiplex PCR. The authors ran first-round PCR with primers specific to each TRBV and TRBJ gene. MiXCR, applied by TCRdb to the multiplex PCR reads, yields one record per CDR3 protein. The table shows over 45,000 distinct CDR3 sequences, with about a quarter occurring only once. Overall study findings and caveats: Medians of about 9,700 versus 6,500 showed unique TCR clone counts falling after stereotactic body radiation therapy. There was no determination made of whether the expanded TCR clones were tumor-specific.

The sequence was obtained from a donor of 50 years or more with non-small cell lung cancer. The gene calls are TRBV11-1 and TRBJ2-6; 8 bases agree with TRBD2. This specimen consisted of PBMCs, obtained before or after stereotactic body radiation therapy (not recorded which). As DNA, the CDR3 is TGTGCCAGCAGCTTCGGGGGGGTGGCCAACGTCCTGACTTTC. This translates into CASSFGGVANVLTF.